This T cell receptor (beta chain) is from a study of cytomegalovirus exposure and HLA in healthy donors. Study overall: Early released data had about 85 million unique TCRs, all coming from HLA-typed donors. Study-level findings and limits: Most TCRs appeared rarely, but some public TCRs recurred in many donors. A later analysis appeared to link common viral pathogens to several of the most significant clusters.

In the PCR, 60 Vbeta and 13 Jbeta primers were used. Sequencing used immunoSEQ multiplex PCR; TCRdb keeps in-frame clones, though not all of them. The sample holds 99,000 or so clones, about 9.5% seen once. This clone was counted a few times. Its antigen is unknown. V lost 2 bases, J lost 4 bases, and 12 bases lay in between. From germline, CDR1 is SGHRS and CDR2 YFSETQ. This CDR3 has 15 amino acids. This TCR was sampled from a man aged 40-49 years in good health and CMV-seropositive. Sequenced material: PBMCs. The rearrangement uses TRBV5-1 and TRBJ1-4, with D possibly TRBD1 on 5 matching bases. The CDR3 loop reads CASSFSGGGNEKLFF. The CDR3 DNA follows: TGCGCCAGCAGCTTTTCCGGGGGAGGTAATGAAAAACTGTTTTTT. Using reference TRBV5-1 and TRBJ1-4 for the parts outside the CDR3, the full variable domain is KAGVTQTPRYLIKTRGQQVTLSCSPISGHRSVSWYQQTPGQGLQFLFEYFSETQRNKGNFPGRFSGRQFSNSRSEMNVSTLELGDSALYLCASSFSGGGNEKLFFGSGTQLSVL.